One T cell receptor beta chain is described in this entry. This receptor's antigen is unknown. Base qualities are not provided; no much larger clone lies one nucleotide away. The source of the sample is a study of circulating and synovial CD4+ cells in juvenile arthritis (dated by TCRdb to between 2012 and 2015). Study-wide context: Within each patient, the study compared the TCRbeta CDR3 repertoires of three groups: circulating HLA-DR+ CD4 T cells, bulk blood CD4 T cells, and synovial CD4 T cells. Repertoire sequencing was performed with the aim of confirming enrichment of synovial clonotypes in a circulating synovial-like CD4 T cell subset.

The germline V gene sets CDR1 to SGHTA and CDR2 to FQGTGA. Trimming takes 5 bases from V and 3 bases from J, and the germline ends sit 7 bases apart. From its cysteine to its phenylalanine, the CDR3 spans 12 amino acids. The only DNA kept is the CDR3, 36 bases in frame from the first base. The study at large found these results: Circulating pathogenic-like lymphocytes clustered together with synovial T cells, and compared with bulk blood, the circulating pathogenic-like lymphocytes shared a substantially higher fraction of CDR3 sequences with synovium. Because CPL samples and bulk blood CD4 samples differed in T cell genome counts by at least an order of magnitude, sample-size effects were addressed. No difference between circulating pathogenic-like lymphocytes and bulk blood T cells was detected by traditional Vbeta family usage analysis. Because overlap with synovium rose as sequencing depth increased, the measured fractions of shared clonotypes likely underestimated the overlap of the full repertoire. Synovial and circulating pathogenic-like lymphocyte repertoires were less diverse than bulk blood CD4 repertoires, with some CPL samples as oligoclonal as synovium.

The sequenced samples came from patients who had active juvenile idiopathic arthritis. Cells were sorted immediately after thawing, with dead cells excluded using Live/Dead Fixable Near-IR Stain. Library construction relied on the immunoSEQ multiplex PCR assay. TCRbeta CDR3 sequencing was performed as a commercial service by an external provider. In the authors' own workflow: The analyses used productive nucleotide sequences together with amino acid sequences obtained by in silico translation. Diversity was measured as Renyi entropy over a range of alpha values, and the median of 200 repeated subsamples was taken to equalise sample size. The distance between each pair of repertoires was calculated as one minus the Chao-modified Jaccard index, which corrects for under-sampling, and this distance was used for clustering. Frequency-weighted overlap with synovial clonotypes was calculated over 200 sample sizes with 200 draws without replacement at each size, and the overlap was reported at the size of the smaller sample. The table comes from immuneACCESS by way of TCRdb, which keeps in-frame sequences with V and J called. Part of the clones is missing from these tables; in studies checked, under half for an unresolved V gene and the rest for unknown reasons. D and trimming were read from the DNA, whereas the V and J calls and clone size are those reported in that table. This sample is represented by 39,000 or so clones; around 95% of them were singletons. Of the sample, approximately 0.7% is held by the ten largest clones.

Sequenced sample: CD4+ T cells from blood. The clonotype was recovered from a human donor with juvenile idiopathic arthritis. The rearrangement combines TRBV7-3 with TRBJ1-1; a confident D gene designation cannot be given. The nucleotides are TGTGCCAGCAGCCTGAGAGACACTGAAGCTTTCTTT. Its translation reads: CASSLRDTEAFF.